Shown below are 10 T cell receptor beta chains from a single sample sequenced in a study of spatial heterogeneity in lung cancer. One entry per CDR3 protein results from TCRdb running MiXCR on the 5' RACE reads. The sample has roughly 5,000 distinct CDR3 sequences, around 3.2% seen once; the top ten hold roughly 24%. Time point given: sample taken at primary tumor resection. Sample: normal lung tissue next to the tumor, taken at surgery. These receptors were obtained from a male donor with early-stage non-small cell lung cancer.

Judged by abundance, this clonotype is medium-sized (0.01 to 0.1%). This chain connects TRBV5-1 to TRBJ2-3; TRBD1 agrees at 7 bases. The germline V gene has CDR1 SGHRS and CDR2 YFSETQ. J lost 2 bases, V lost 1 base, and 4 bases had no gene match. CDR3 length: 15 amino acids. The CDR3 DNA is TGCGCCAGCAGCTTGCCGGGGACAGACACAGATACGCAGTATTTT. Protein sequence: CASSLPGTDTDTQYF.

This clonotype is deemed medium-sized (0.01 to 0.1%). The chain couples TRBV7-2 to TRBJ2-1; D is uncertain. Looked up from germline, CDR1 is SGHTA and CDR2 is FQGNSA. This CDR3 contains 15 residues. V was shortened by 5 bases and J by 0 bases, with 11 bases between the two germline ends. CDR3 in DNA: TGTGCCAGCAGCCCGACCGATAGCTCCTACAATGAGCAGTTCTTC. It specifies CASSPTDSSYNEQFF.

This clonotype showed up many times. The chain has TRBV7-2 and TRBJ1-2; D is unresolved. CDR3 length: 17 amino acids. Germline-derived CDR1 and CDR2 are SGHTA and FQGNSA. Between the trimmed V and J ends, which lost 7 bases and 0 bases, there was a span of 21 bases. The CDR3 coding sequence is TGTGCCAGCATAAAAAGGGCAGCAAGTGGGGCTAACTATGGCTACACCTTC. It codes for CASIKRAASGANYGYTF.

This clonotype counts as medium-sized. V usage is TRBV6-5 and J usage is TRBJ1-5, with D perhaps TRBD1 (5 bases). This CDR3 has 14 amino acids. Between the trimmed V and J ends, which lost 4 bases and 7 bases, there was a span of 14 bases. The V gene's germline CDR1 is MNHEY and CDR2 SVGAGI. DNA for the CDR3: TGTGCCAGCAGTTTTGGACGGGGCGGCCAGCCCCAGCATTTT. Its translation: CASSFGRGGQPQHF.

By share, this clonotype ranks as medium-sized. This chain uses TRBV2 with TRBJ1-4; 8 nucleotides line up with TRBD1. The germline gives CDR1 SNHLY, CDR2 FYNNEI. J was trimmed by 8 bases and V by 6 bases; bases with no gene match: 8. CDR3 length: 14 amino acids. CDR3 DNA sequence: TGTGCCAGCAGACGACAGGGGTCAAGCGAAAAACTGTTTTTT. As protein: CASRRQGSSEKLFF.

In this sample, this clonotype is medium-sized. The gene calls are TRBV25-1 and TRBJ1-6; 7 bases are a match to TRBD1. Trimming removed 6 bases from V and 5 bases from J; junction bases left unmatched: 4. This CDR3 contains 14 residues. Per germline, CDR1 MGHDK and CDR2 SYGVNS. The DNA of the CDR3 is TGTGCCAGCAGCTGGGACAGAGATAATTCACCCCTCCACTTT. This sequence encodes CASSWDRDNSPLHF.

This clonotype was recorded many times. This chain links TRBV20-1 with TRBJ2-6; 10 bases fit TRBD1. Germline V gene lookup returns CDR1 DFQATT and CDR2 SNEGSKA (reference sequence). This CDR3 has 13 residues. V dropped 4 bases and J dropped 11; count of bases not matched to a gene: 5. The CDR3 region has the DNA TGCAGTGCTAAGGGACAGGGGAACTACGTCCTGACTTTC. Protein product: CSAKGQGNYVLTF.

V and J are TRBV4-1 and TRBJ1-3; possible D gene TRBD1, 6 bases. V lost 3 bases to trimming and J lost 1 base, with 16 bases between them. The CDR3 extends over 17 amino acids. Germline CDR1 reads MGHRA; CDR2 reads YSYEKL. Written as DNA, the CDR3 is TGCGCCAGCAGCCACGGACAGCTGATGAGTTCTGGAAACACCATATATTTT. The encoded protein is CASSHGQLMSSGNTIYF.

This clonotype was observed at least ten times. V usage is TRBV19 and J usage is TRBJ1-1, with a weak D call TRBD1 (5 bases). The germline V gene encodes CDR1 LNHDA and CDR2 SQIVND (reference sequence). This CDR3 region has 16 residues. V was shortened by 7 bases and J by 1 base, with 19 bases between the two germline ends. CDR3 bases: TGTGCCAGTATATCCGGACGTATAAGGGGGAACACTGAAGCTTTCTTT. Translation gives CASISGRIRGNTEAFF.

This clonotype was picked up a small number of times. V gene TRBV30 combines with J gene TRBJ1-5; no definite D call. The CDR3 length is 15 residues. Germline CDR1 GTSNPN, CDR2 SVGIG (reference sequence). Trimming removed 2 bases from V and 0 bases from J, with 11 bases in between. The CDR3 sequence: CAWSKGGISNQPQHF. The CDR3 coding sequence is TGTGCCTGGAGTAAGGGCGGGATTAGCAATCAGCCCCAGCATTTT.